This T cell receptor beta chain was sequenced for a study of blood T cells in healthy people across ages. Study conclusions and caveats: The recorded TCR beta diversity per million T cells decreased in a roughly linear manner with age.

Worth noting for this clonotype: Its antigen is unknown.

The CDR3 totals 16 residues. Germline V gives CDR1 KGHDR, CDR2 SFDVKD. The trim removed 4 bases at V and 5 bases at J, leaving 9 bases unmatched. The authors ran a second PCR of 7 to 11 cycles using a sample-barcoded 5' primer and a J-beta primer mix. Using its own MiXCR run on the 5' RACE reads, TCRdb lists one record per CDR3 protein. The table lists some 1.5 million distinct CDR3 sequences, roughly 27% of them singletons. The chain joins TRBV24-1 to TRBJ2-5, with 10 nucleotides matching TRBD2. The sequence was obtained from a woman younger than 45 in good health. Material for sequencing was blood. The CDR3 reads CATSDRGTSVWETQYF. CDR3 bases: TGTGCCACCAGTGACCGAGGGACTAGCGTTTGGGAGACCCAGTACTTC.